This T cell receptor beta chain was sequenced in a study of blood T cell repertoires in COVID-19. The sample holds one count of this clone. Libraries were prepared by immunoSEQ multiplex PCR; TCRdb keeps only in-frame clonotypes and omits some of them. Counted here are fewer than 250,000 clones, about 85% occurring once; the ten biggest clones make up approximately 0.69%. This TCR was sampled from a middle-aged man with acute or convalescent COVID-19. Sequencing input: peripheral blood.

CDR3 protein: CASSPLDGIEQYF. The CDR3 bases are TGTGCCAGCAGCCCATTGGACGGGATCGAGCAGTACTTC. The V and J genes are TRBV3-1 (or the pseudogene TRBV3-2) and TRBJ2-7; possibly TRBD2 for D (5 bases). Trimming shortened V by 4 bases and J by 6 bases, and 13 bases separated the two germline ends. Germline assignment: CDR1 LGHDT and CDR2 YNNKEL (reference sequence). The CDR3 is made up of 13 amino acids.